The clone carrying this T cell receptor (beta chain) was seen only a few times. Sample-barcoded 5' priming and a J-beta primer mix drove a second PCR of roughly 6 to 12 cycles. TCRdb re-called the 5' RACE reads through MiXCR, storing one row per CDR3 protein. The data show 1.5 million to 2 million distinct CDR3 sequences, roughly 49% seen once. The data are from a study of blood T cells in healthy people across ages. Sequenced sample: blood. The sequence was obtained from a woman between 40 and 50 years old in good health.

CDR3: CASSRETGGVSGANVLTF. The CDR3 bases are TGCGCCAGCAGCCGTGAAACAGGGGGCGTCTCTGGGGCCAACGTCCTGACTTTC. The rearrangement links TRBV5-1 to TRBJ2-6; 9 bases are a match to TRBD1. V was clipped by 4 bases and J by 0 bases; unmatched bases: 8. The CDR3 consists of 18 residues. Per the germline V gene, CDR1 is SGHRS and CDR2 is YFSETQ. The whole variable domain, remainder taken from reference TRBV5-1 and TRBJ2-6, is KAGVTQTPRYLIKTRGQQVTLSCSPISGHRSVSWYQQTPGQGLQFLFEYFSETQRNKGNFPGRFSGRQFSNSRSEMNVSTLELGDSALYLCASSRETGGVSGANVLTFGAGSRLTVL.